Shown below are 14 T cell receptor beta chains from a single sample sequenced in a study of blood T cells in healthy people across ages. A J-beta primer mix and a sample-barcoded 5' primer were used in a second PCR of about 7 to 12 cycles. TCRdb independently ran MiXCR on the 5' RACE reads; one entry per CDR3 protein. The table includes about 670,000 distinct CDR3 sequences, 40% to 45% detected once. The sample consisted of blood. The source of these receptors is a man older than 75 in good health.

The V and J genes are TRBV18 and TRBJ2-7, with D unresolved. Judging by the DNA end, TRBJ2-5 fits better; the J call may be wrong. In germline, CDR1 is KGHSH, CDR2 LQKENI. The CDR3 spans 13 residues. The CDR3 nucleotides are TGTGCCAGCTCACCGGTAAAGTTGGGGACCCAGTACTTC. This codes for CASSPVKLGTQYF.

This clonotype was detected a few times. The chain carries TRBV29-1 and TRBJ1-3; D unresolved. The CDR3 sequence is 13 residues long. V was shortened by 0 bases and J by 3 bases, with 6 bases between the two germline ends. CDR1 is SQVTM and CDR2 is ANQGSEA in the germline V gene. DNA for the CDR3: TGCAGCGTTGAAGACAGGAATGGAAACACCATATATTTT. Translated, it gives CSVEDRNGNTIYF.

The chain is built from TRBV20-1 and TRBJ2-1, with D possibly matching TRBD2 (5 bases). Trimming removed 3 bases at V and 7 bases at J, with 10 bases between. The CDR3 runs 12 residues. Germline values: CDR1 DFQATT, CDR2 SNEGSKA (reference sequence). CDR3 sequence: CSARLALNEQFF. CDR3 bases: TGCAGTGCTAGGCTAGCCCTAAATGAGCAGTTCTTC.

This clonotype was counted many times. The chain links TRBV29-1 to TRBJ2-5; either TRBD1 or TRBD2 may supply D (5 bases each). The V end lost 5 bases, the J end lost 2 bases, and 9 bases lay between the germline ends. This CDR3 has 12 residues. Germline loops: CDR1 SQVTM, CDR2 ANQGSEA. This CDR3 is CSVRDGQETQYF. In nucleotides, the CDR3 is TGCAGCGTTCGGGACGGTCAAGAGACCCAGTACTTC.

As regards this clonotype: Relative to the germline gene, one junction end is altered; a read error may explain this. The V gene is TRBV9, the J gene TRBJ2-5; 14 nucleotides align to TRBD2. Germline loops: CDR1 SGDLS, CDR2 YYNGEE. There are 18 residues in the CDR3. CDR3 nucleotides: TGTGCCGGCAGCGTAGAACCAGGTGGACTAGCGGGAGGCGGTGAGCAGTACTTC. Its protein is CAGSVEPGGLAGGGEQYF.

The chain joins TRBV20-1 to TRBJ2-5, with 11 bases fitting TRBD2. V shed 6 bases, J shed 1 base, and the junction held 13 bases outside the gene matches. This CDR3 region has 17 residues. Germline CDR1 and CDR2: DFQATT and SNEGSKA (reference sequence). The CDR3 reads CSASKTSGDVLQETQYF. CDR3 nucleotides: TGCAGTGCATCCAAGACTAGCGGGGACGTCCTCCAAGAGACCCAGTACTTC.

Regarding this clonotype: A much larger clone differs by one base, so this may be a read error. The chain carries TRBV12-3 or TRBV12-4 and TRBJ2-5; D remains ambiguous. The CDR3 loop spans 11 amino acids. CDR3 bases: TGTGCCGGCAGTTTAAGAGAGACCCAGTACTTC. This sequence encodes CAGSLRETQYF.

This clonotype was observed a handful of times. The CDR3, as DNA: TGTGCCAGCAGCAGAGATTTGACTAGCTCAATTGGCGAGCAGTACTTC. Translated, it gives CASSRDLTSSIGEQYF. This chain uses TRBV4-2 with TRBJ2-7; TRBD2 matches at 7 bases. The trim removed 5 bases at V and 6 bases at J, leaving 16 bases unmatched. The CDR3 covers 16 residues. The germline CDR1 and CDR2 sequences are LGHNA and YNFKEQ.

The rearrangement uses TRBV4-3 and TRBJ1-4; D remains unclear. This CDR3 spans 16 amino acids. The germline V gene has CDR1 LGHNA and CDR2 YSLEER. V was pared by 0 bases and J by 5 bases, with 13 bases between. The CDR3 is CASSQDRNSFNEKLFF. Here the CDR3 DNA reads TGCGCCAGCAGCCAAGATAGGAACAGCTTCAATGAAAAACTGTTTTTT.

Note on this clonotype: The junction departs from germline at one end; a sequencing error may be responsible. This CDR3 reads CASSLAGTSGIETRYF. The CDR3, as DNA: TGTGCCAGCAGCTTAGCGGGGACTAGCGGGATAGAGACCCGGTACTTC. The chain has TRBV7-9 and TRBJ2-5, with TRBD2 matching 13 bases. CDR1 is SEHNR, CDR2 FQNEAQ, per germline (reference sequence). This CDR3 has 16 amino acids.

This clonotype has more than one count but fewer than ten. The chain combines TRBV12-3 or TRBV12-4 with TRBJ2-5; 10 bases are a match to TRBD2. CDR3 length: 15 amino acids. The ends lost 6 bases at V and 2 bases at J; junction bases unmatched: 6. The CDR3, as DNA: TGTGCCAGCAGCTTTAGCGGGGGGTCACAAGAGACCCAGTACTTC. It encodes CASSFSGGSQETQYF.

This clonotype was counted a few times. The chain employs TRBV4-2 and TRBJ2-6; D gene ambiguous. Trimming took 0 bases from V and 2 from J, leaving 17 bases between them. This CDR3 contains 19 residues. CDR1 is LGHNA and CDR2 is YNFKEQ in the germline V gene. The CDR3 spells CASSQDSQLRRPGANVLTF. The CDR3 DNA is TGTGCCAGCAGCCAAGATAGCCAGCTCCGGCGGCCTGGGGCCAACGTCCTGACTTTC.

The chain recombines TRBV6-2 or TRBV6-3 with TRBJ2-7; D is unresolved. CDR1 MNHEY and CDR2 SVGEGT come from the germline V gene. The CDR3 consists of 15 residues. The V end was cut by 6 bases, the J end by 0 bases, with 15 bases between. In DNA form, the CDR3 reads TGTGCCAGCAGCCCGGTGGCCCAAAGCTCCTACGAGCAGTACTTC. Encoded protein: CASSPVAQSSYEQYF.

This clonotype appeared a single time. The chain recombines TRBV6-1 with TRBJ2-5; 15 bases align to TRBD2. Germline CDR1 MNHNS, CDR2 SASEGT. The ends lost 4 bases at V and 5 bases at J; junction bases unmatched: 17. The CDR3 covers 20 residues. This chain's CDR3 is CASSAPGLAGGPQPRETQYF. DNA for the CDR3: TGTGCCAGCAGTGCCCCGGGACTAGCGGGGGGACCGCAACCGAGGGAGACCCAGTACTTC.